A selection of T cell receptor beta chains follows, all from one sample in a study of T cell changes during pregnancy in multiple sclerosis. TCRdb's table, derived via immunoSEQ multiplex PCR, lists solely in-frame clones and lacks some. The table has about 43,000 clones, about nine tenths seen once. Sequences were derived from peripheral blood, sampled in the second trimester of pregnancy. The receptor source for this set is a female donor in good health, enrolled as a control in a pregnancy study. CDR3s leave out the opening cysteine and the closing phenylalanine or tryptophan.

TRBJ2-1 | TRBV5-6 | ASSLKVGGAYNEQF
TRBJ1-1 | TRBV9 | ASSVGSRTGEAF
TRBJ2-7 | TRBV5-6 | ASSRDRTYEQY
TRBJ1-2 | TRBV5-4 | ASSRTQGAFYGYT
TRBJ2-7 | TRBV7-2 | ASSWGGGWYEQY
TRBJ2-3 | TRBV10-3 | AIAWGPETQY
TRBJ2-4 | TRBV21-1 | ASSKAREEGNIQY
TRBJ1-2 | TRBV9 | ASSGTPDYGYT
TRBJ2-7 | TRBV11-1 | ASSLAITVSYEQY
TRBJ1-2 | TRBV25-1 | ASTGQYYGYT
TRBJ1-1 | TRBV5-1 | ASSEGYTEAF
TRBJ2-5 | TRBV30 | AWSGAGEETQY
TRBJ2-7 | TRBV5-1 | ASSSGNTGGYEQY
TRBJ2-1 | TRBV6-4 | ASSGIGTSGGNEQF
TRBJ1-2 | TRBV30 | AWSPGTASYGYT
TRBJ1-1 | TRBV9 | ASSVNRDRALGTEAF
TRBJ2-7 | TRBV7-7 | ASSQNRADEQY
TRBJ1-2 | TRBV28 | ASTYPAGGYGYT
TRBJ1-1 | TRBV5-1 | ASSREGGTEAF
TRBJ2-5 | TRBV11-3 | ASSLVLSGGLQETQY
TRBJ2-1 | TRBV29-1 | SVDLGQGEQF
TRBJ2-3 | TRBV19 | ASSIESGLRLSTDTQY
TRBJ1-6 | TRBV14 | ASSHRPAVNSPLH
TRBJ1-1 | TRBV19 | ASSMDIMNTEAF
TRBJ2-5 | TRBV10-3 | AISEEASGNPQETQY
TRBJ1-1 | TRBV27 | ASSPATQGKAEAF
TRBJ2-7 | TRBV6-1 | ASSEGLALNLYEQY
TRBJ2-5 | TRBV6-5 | ASSYGGETQY
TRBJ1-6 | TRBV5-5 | ASSSTNSPLH
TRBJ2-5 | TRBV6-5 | ASSYSPAGAAETQY
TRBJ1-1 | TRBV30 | ACDGLEAF
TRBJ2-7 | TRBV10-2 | ASLAGGHEQY
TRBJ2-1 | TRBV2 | ASSVRTGAPYNEQF
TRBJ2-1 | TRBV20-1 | SAPSGSEQF
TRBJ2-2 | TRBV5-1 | ASSLSGSNTGELF
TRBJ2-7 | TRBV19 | ASSIEPTGPYEQY
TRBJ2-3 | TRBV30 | AWSAGTNGASTDTQY
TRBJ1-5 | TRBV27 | ASSYQGQPQH
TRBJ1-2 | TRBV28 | ASSSGSYGYT
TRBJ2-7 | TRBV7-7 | ASSLDGRAEQY
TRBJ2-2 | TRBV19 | ASSIAGGNTGELF
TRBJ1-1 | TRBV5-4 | ASTRSTGLTEAF
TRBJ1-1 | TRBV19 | ASSRGWENTEAF
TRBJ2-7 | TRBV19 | ASSIYLGEGYEQY
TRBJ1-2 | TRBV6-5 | ASSNRGDNYGYT
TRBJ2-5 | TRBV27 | ASSLFAGPPSGQVQETQY
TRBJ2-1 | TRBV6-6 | ASSSGVYEQF
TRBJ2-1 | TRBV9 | ASSKQGYNEQF
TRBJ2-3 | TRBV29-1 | SVLGRVTDTQY
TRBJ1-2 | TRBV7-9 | ASSFGQGNYGYT